The 30 T cell receptor beta chains given below trace back to one sample, sequenced in a study of cytomegalovirus exposure and HLA in healthy donors. Profiled with immunoSEQ multiplex PCR; TCRdb holds only in-frame clones, not every one. The data show about 180,000 clones, with around 85% seen just once and roughly 15% held by the top ten. The sequencing input was PBMCs. These receptor sequences come from a man aged 18 to 30 in good health and CMV-seropositive.

The chain couples TRBV27 to TRBJ1-2; 7 bases match TRBD1. This CDR3 is 15 amino acids long. Trimming at V came to 5 bases and at J to 3 bases, leaving 9 bases not matched to a gene. Germline V gene lookup returns CDR1 MNHEY and CDR2 SMNVEV (reference sequence). The CDR3, as DNA: TGTGCCAGCAGTCCCACAGGGGTAGGCGACTATGGCTACACCTTC. Its translation: CASSPTGVGDYGYTF.

The sample holds a few counts of this clone. This chain uses TRBV13 with TRBJ2-1, with a weak D call TRBD1 (5 bases). The V end was cut by 5 bases, the J end by 9 bases, with 11 bases between. The CDR3 totals 12 residues. Germline CDR1 is PRHDT and CDR2 is FYEKMQ (reference sequence). CDR3 DNA: TGTGCCAGCAGCCCGGACATAGGTGAGCAGTTCTTC. It is translated as CASSPDIGEQFF.

With respect to this clone: Distinct nucleotide sequences in the sample also encode this CDR3. The chain recombines TRBV5-4 with TRBJ2-5; D is perhaps TRBD2 (6 bases). CDR3 size: 15 residues. The V gene's germline CDR1 is SGHNT and CDR2 YYREEE (reference sequence). The V gene lost 0 bases and the J gene lost 2 bases, with 11 bases spanning the gap. CDR3 DNA sequence: TGTGCCAGCAGCTTGGCCGGGCGGGGACAAGAGACCCAGTACTTC. Translated: CASSLAGRGQETQYF. The full variable domain, rest sourced from reference TRBV5-4 and TRBJ2-5, is ETGVTQSPTHLIKTRGQQVTLRCSSQSGHNTVSWYQQALGQGPQFIFQYYREEENGRGNFPPRFSGLQFPNYSSELNVNALELDDSALYLCASSLAGRGQETQYFGPGTRLLVL.

The chain uses TRBV28 and TRBJ2-2; 8 nucleotides match TRBD2. There are 15 residues in the CDR3. Germline trimming cut 7 bases from V and 4 bases from J; bases unmatched to any gene: 8. Germline V CDR1 and CDR2: MDHEN, SYDVKM. The CDR3 region is CASTPGGSSTGELFF. CDR3 bases: TGTGCCAGCACCCCGGGAGGGAGTAGCACCGGGGAGCTGTTTTTT.

The chain employs TRBV11-2 and TRBJ2-1; 12 nucleotides line up with TRBD2. The CDR3 spans 16 residues. Unmatched junction bases numbered 7, after V lost 5 bases and J lost 5 bases. In germline, CDR1 is SGHAT, CDR2 FQNNGV. This chain's CDR3 is CASSQSSGRVHNEQFF. DNA of the CDR3: TGTGCCAGCAGCCAGTCTAGCGGGAGGGTCCACAATGAGCAGTTCTTC.

This chain joins TRBV5-1 and TRBJ2-7; 8 bases align to TRBD1. V was clipped by 4 bases and J by 4 bases; unmatched bases: 10. The CDR3 runs to 15 residues. The germline gives CDR1 SGHRS, CDR2 YFSETQ. The CDR3 region has the DNA TGCGCCAGCAGCCCCGAAATCGGACAGGGATACGAGCAGTACTTC. As protein: CASSPEIGQGYEQYF.

The V gene is TRBV28, the J gene TRBJ1-1; D not resolved. V lost 6 bases and J lost 2, with 4 bases in between. This CDR3 has 11 amino acids. The germline gives CDR1 MDHEN, CDR2 SYDVKM. CDR3 protein: CASRSNTEAFF. CDR3 DNA: TGTGCCAGCAGATCTAACACTGAAGCTTTCTTT.

The rearrangement links TRBV2 to TRBJ2-3; 7 bases line up with TRBD2. This CDR3 is built from 14 residues. With V trimmed by 8 bases and J by 3 bases, 8 bases remained unmatched. The germline V gene encodes CDR1 SNHLY and CDR2 FYNNEI. This chain's CDR3 is CASRGTMGTDTQYF. DNA of the CDR3: TGTGCCAGCCGTGGGACTATGGGGACAGATACGCAGTATTTT.

This chain joins TRBV7-9 and TRBJ2-1, with 11 bases lining up with TRBD2. CDR3 length equals 17 residues. Germline V gene lookup returns CDR1 SEHNR and CDR2 FQNEAQ (reference sequence). V gave up 6 bases and J gave up 2 bases; unmatched junction bases: 9. The chain's CDR3 is CASRATSGGPAYNEQFF. The DNA for the CDR3 is TGTGCCAGCAGGGCCACTAGCGGGGGACCCGCCTACAATGAGCAGTTCTTC.

This chain uses TRBV19 with TRBJ2-5; no clear D. Germline V lookup: CDR1 LNHDA, CDR2 SQIVND (reference sequence). The V end lost 7 bases, the J end lost 5 bases, and 11 bases lay between the germline ends. The length of the CDR3 is 12 residues. Here the CDR3 reads CASIEPVETQYF. CDR3 nucleotide sequence: TGTGCCAGTATCGAACCGGTGGAGACCCAGTACTTC.

The chain uses TRBV6-6 and TRBJ1-1; 7 nucleotides match TRBD1. Germline V gene sequence: CDR1 MNHNY, CDR2 SVGAGI (reference sequence). The CDR3 is 16 amino acids. Losses at the gene ends were 2 bases for V and 0 bases for J; bases not matched to a gene: 6. The CDR3 sequence: CASSYRVQGLNTEAFF. In DNA, the CDR3 is TGTGCCAGCAGTTACCGAGTACAGGGGCTGAACACTGAAGCTTTCTTT.

CDR3 amino acids: CASSGGTANTEAFF. CDR3 coding DNA: TGTGCCAGCAGCGGAGGGACGGCAAACACTGAAGCTTTCTTT. The chain has TRBV7-9 and TRBJ1-1; D might be TRBD1 (5 bases). The length of the CDR3 is 14 residues. The V gene's germline CDR1 is SEHNR and CDR2 FQNEAQ (reference sequence). V was pared by 5 bases and J by 2 bases, with 12 bases between. The variable domain in full, completed from reference TRBV7-9 and TRBJ1-1, reads DTGVSQNPRHKITKRGQNVTFRCDPISEHNRLYWYRQTLGQGPEFLTYFQNEAQLEKSRLLSDRFSAERPKGSFSTLEIQRTEQGDSAMYLCASSGGTANTEAFFGQGTRLTVV.

The chain is built from TRBV27 and TRBJ2-7; possible D gene TRBD2, 7 bases. CDR1 and CDR2 (germline): MNHEY, SMNVEV (reference sequence). V lost 4 bases and J lost 7, with 17 bases in between. The CDR3 loop spans 14 amino acids. CDR3 DNA: TGTGCCAGCAGTTCCGCGGGGGCGCGGAGGGAGCAGTACTTC. Its translation: CASSSAGARREQYF.

The V call is TRBV7-2, the J call TRBJ2-7; 9 bases are shared with TRBD1. This CDR3 spans 15 amino acids. CDR1 SGHTA and CDR2 FQGNSA come from the germline V gene. V lost 5 bases to trimming and J lost 5 bases; unmatched junction nucleotides: 10. The CDR3 coding sequence is TGTGCCAGCAGCCTCCGACAGGGGGGGCGGGACGAGCAGTACTTC. Amino acids: CASSLRQGGRDEQYF.

The chain joins TRBV6-1 to TRBJ2-5; a weak D match, TRBD2 (5 bases). CDR1 and CDR2 from the germline V gene are MNHNS and SASEGT. Trimming shortened V by 3 bases and J by 3 bases, and 8 bases separated the two germline ends. The CDR3 loop spans 13 amino acids. CDR3 DNA: TGTGCCAGCAGTGACTCCGGGGAAGAGACCCAGTACTTC. Its protein product is CASSDSGEETQYF.

The rearrangement joins TRBV28 to TRBJ2-3; TRBD2 matches at 9 bases. This CDR3 region has 14 residues. The ends lost 6 bases at V and 1 base at J; junction bases unmatched: 2. The germline CDR1 and CDR2 sequences are MDHEN and SYDVKM. The CDR3 sequence: CASSSSGGTDTQYF. The CDR3 DNA reads as TGTGCCAGCAGCTCTAGCGGGGGCACAGATACGCAGTATTTT.

This clone was observed a few times. The chain couples TRBV2 to TRBJ2-3, with 12 bases that match TRBD2. V shed 1 base and J 6 bases; nucleotides not matched to a gene: 5. Germline CDR1 is SNHLY and CDR2 is FYNNEI. This CDR3 contains 16 residues. CDR3 nucleotide sequence: TGTGCCAGCAGTGAAGGGCTAGCGGGGGGGCTGGATACGCAGTATTTT. This translates into CASSEGLAGGLDTQYF.

This sequence joins TRBV11-3 and TRBJ1-2; 7 bases agree with TRBD1. The CDR3 is made up of 14 amino acids. V dropped 5 bases and J dropped 2; count of bases not matched to a gene: 5. Per the germline V gene, CDR1 is SGHNT and CDR2 is YENEEA. CDR3: CASSPQTGNYGYTF. CDR3 bases: TGTGCCAGCAGCCCCCAGACAGGGAACTATGGCTACACCTTC.

The chain combines TRBV28 with TRBJ1-2, with 7 bases that match TRBD1. CDR3 length: 14 amino acids. Trimming took 2 bases from V and 5 from J; bases not matched to a gene: 5. Germline values: CDR1 MDHEN, CDR2 SYDVKM. For the CDR3, the DNA is TGTGCCAGCAGTTTACCCGGGACAGTATATGGCTACACCTTC. Encoded protein: CASSLPGTVYGYTF.

Here the CDR3 reads CASSEVPDRGTQYGYTF. For the CDR3, the DNA is TGTGCCAGCAGTGAAGTCCCCGACAGGGGAACCCAATATGGCTACACCTTC. V gene TRBV6-1 combines with J gene TRBJ1-2, with 8 positions matching TRBD1. CDR1 is MNHNS and CDR2 is SASEGT in the germline V gene. This CDR3 spans 17 amino acids. Trimming removed 1 base from V and 5 bases from J; junction bases left unmatched: 12.

V usage is TRBV28 and J usage is TRBJ2-7, with 11 bases fitting TRBD2. Germline assignment: CDR1 MDHEN and CDR2 SYDVKM. The CDR3 consists of 13 residues. Trimming at V came to 5 bases and at J to 6 bases, leaving 3 bases not matched to a gene. Here the CDR3 reads CASSPGLAGEQYF. CDR3 DNA sequence: TGTGCCAGCAGTCCCGGACTAGCGGGCGAGCAGTACTTC.

The V call is TRBV4-1, the J call TRBJ2-4; possible D gene TRBD2, 6 bases. The CDR3 spans 16 residues. V was pared by 1 base and J by 0 bases, with 10 bases between. Per germline, CDR1 MGHRA and CDR2 YSYEKL. The CDR3 reads CASSQVNSGAKNIQYF. Here the CDR3 DNA reads TGCGCCAGCAGCCAAGTTAATAGCGGAGCCAAAAACATTCAGTACTTC.

This clone was counted only a few times. V is TRBV10-3 and J is TRBJ2-7, with 9 nucleotides matching TRBD1. The germline CDR1 and CDR2 sequences are ENHRY and SYGVKD. This CDR3 has 17 amino acids. V lost 6 bases, J lost 2 bases, and 14 bases stayed unmatched. CDR3 protein: CAISAGQGKEGAYEQYF. CDR3 nucleotide sequence: TGTGCCATCAGCGCGGGACAGGGAAAAGAGGGTGCCTACGAGCAGTACTTC.

This chain links TRBV7-9 with TRBJ1-1; perhaps TRBD1 as D (6 bases). The ends were cut back, 1 base at V and 0 bases at J, with 9 bases in the middle. This CDR3 has 15 residues. CDR1 and CDR2 (germline): SEHNR, FQNEAQ (reference sequence). The CDR3 protein is CASSLEQGMNTEAFF. The CDR3 region has the DNA TGTGCCAGCAGCTTAGAACAGGGAATGAACACTGAAGCTTTCTTT.

The CDR3, as DNA: TGTGCCAGCAGCCTACCGGGAACCTACGAGCAGTACTTC. Translation: CASSLPGTYEQYF. This rearrangement joins TRBV14 to TRBJ2-7; D is perhaps TRBD2 (5 bases). The germline V gene has CDR1 SGHDN and CDR2 FVKESK. CDR3 length: 13 amino acids. V was shortened by 4 bases and J by 2 bases, with 9 bases between the two germline ends.

The chain is built from TRBV7-6 and TRBJ2-1; 9 nucleotides match TRBD1. V shed 4 bases and J 9 bases; nucleotides not matched to a gene: 7. Per the germline V gene, CDR1 is SGHVS and CDR2 is FNYEAQ. This CDR3 comprises 14 residues. The CDR3 reads CASSSGQGKPEQFF. Here the CDR3 DNA reads TGTGCCAGCAGCTCGGGACAGGGTAAGCCTGAGCAGTTCTTC.

V and J are TRBV27 and TRBJ1-2; 11 positions match TRBD1. CDR3 length: 14 residues. In germline, CDR1 is MNHEY, CDR2 SMNVEV (reference sequence). After removal of 3 bases from V and 4 bases from J, the junction contained 1 base not matched to a gene. The CDR3 sequence: CASSFGTGGYGYTF. Written as DNA, the CDR3 is TGTGCCAGCAGTTTTGGGACAGGGGGCTATGGCTACACCTTC.

This clone was counted a single time. The V gene is TRBV15, the J gene TRBJ2-3; TRBD2 matches 7 bases. Germline trimming cut 4 bases from V and 1 base from J; bases unmatched to any gene: 5. Looked up from germline, CDR1 is LNHNV and CDR2 is YYDKDF (reference sequence). The CDR3 runs 15 residues. This CDR3 reads CATSKRGVGTDTQYF. The CDR3, as DNA: TGTGCCACCAGCAAACGGGGGGTTGGCACAGATACGCAGTATTTT.

This rearrangement joins TRBV5-8 to TRBJ2-7; possibly TRBD1 for D (6 bases). Germline-derived CDR1 and CDR2 are SGHTS and YDEGEE. V lost 1 base and J lost 2, with 13 bases in between. The CDR3 length is 15 residues. This chain's CDR3 is CASSLHRVKAYEQYF. The CDR3 DNA reads TGTGCCAGCAGCTTGCACAGGGTGAAAGCCTACGAGCAGTACTTC.

This clone showed up just once. This rearrangement joins TRBV30 to TRBJ2-5; 8 bases map to TRBD1. With 2 bases clipped from V and 2 bases from J, the junction kept 7 bases outside the gene matches. In germline, CDR1 is GTSNPN, CDR2 SVGIG (reference sequence). The CDR3 runs 15 residues. CDR3 amino acids: CAWSIGQGAQETQYF. DNA of the CDR3: TGTGCCTGGAGTATAGGACAGGGAGCACAAGAGACCCAGTACTTC. Combining the CDR3 with reference TRBV30 and TRBJ2-5 gives the whole variable domain SQTIHQWPATLVQPVGSPLSLECTVEGTSNPNLYWYRQAAGRGLQLLFYSVGIGQISSEVPQNLSASRPQDRQFILSSKKLLLSDSGFYLCAWSIGQGAQETQYFGPGTRLLVL.